The 20 T cell receptor beta chains given below trace back to one sample, sequenced in a study of shared clonotypes between healthy human individuals. Produced via immunoSEQ multiplex PCR; TCRdb's table is partial and in-frame only. The profile shows 400,000 to 500,000 clones, roughly 78% of them singletons. Sequencing used PBMCs. The receptors stem from a woman aged 40 to 50 in good health. Some clones in this sample may be carry-over from other donors' samples.

The J gene is TRBJ2-1, the V gene TRBV5-4; perhaps D is TRBD1 or TRBD2 (5 bases each). The ends were cut back, 4 bases at V and 3 bases at J, with 14 bases in the middle. The germline CDR1 and CDR2 sequences are SGHNT and YYREEE (reference sequence). The CDR3 runs to 15 residues. The CDR3, as DNA: TGTGCCAGCAGCCCGGGGACGGGAATCTACAATGAGCAGTTCTTC. It is translated as CASSPGTGIYNEQFF.

The gene calls are TRBV15 and TRBJ2-5; no clear D. The DNA end lines up better with TRBJ2-7; the J call may be wrong. CDR3 size: 15 residues. The V gene's germline CDR1 is LNHNV and CDR2 YYDKDF (reference sequence). The CDR3 protein is CATSLTVRLGYEQYF. The CDR3, as DNA: TGTGCCACCAGCTTGACCGTCAGGTTGGGCTACGAGCAGTACTTC.

The genes are TRBV10-1 and TRBJ2-5, with 7 positions matching TRBD2. Looked up from germline, CDR1 is WNHNN and CDR2 is SYGVQD (reference sequence). This CDR3 has 12 amino acids. The V gene end was trimmed by 6 bases and the J gene end by 5 bases; junction bases not matched to a gene: 3. The CDR3 DNA is TGCGCCAGCAGAGGGGAGGGGGAGACCCAGTACTTC. It specifies CASRGEGETQYF.

In this sample, this clone turned up a few times. The chain is built from TRBV14 and TRBJ2-3; 9 bases line up with TRBD2. Looked up from germline, CDR1 is SGHDN and CDR2 is FVKESK. J was trimmed by 5 bases and V by 4 bases; bases with no gene match: 7. There are 15 residues in the CDR3. DNA for the CDR3: TGTGCCAGCAGCCGGTTAGCGGGAGAAGGAGATACGCAGTATTTT. It encodes CASSRLAGEGDTQYF.

The V call is TRBV19, the J call TRBJ2-7; D is possibly TRBD1 (6 bases). V lost 10 bases, J lost 11 bases, and 21 bases lay in between. Germline lookup yields CDR1 LNHDA and CDR2 SQIVND (reference sequence). This CDR3 comprises 12 residues. The CDR3, as DNA: TGTGCCAATAGGACAGCTCTACCCTGTAAGTACTTC. This encodes CANRTALPCKYF.

The rearrangement links TRBV7-9 to TRBJ2-1; D might be TRBD1 or TRBD2, each matching 6 bases. Trimming took off 0 bases at V and 10 bases at J, with 16 bases between the two ends. The CDR3 sequence is 15 residues long. The germline gives CDR1 SEHNR, CDR2 FQNEAQ (reference sequence). CDR3 coding DNA: TGTGCCAGCAGCTTAGCGCCAGAGGGGGGTGAAGAGCAGTTCTTC. Translated, it gives CASSLAPEGGEEQFF.

This chain joins TRBV5-1 and TRBJ2-7, with 9 bases lining up with TRBD2. The CDR3 runs 16 residues. The germline V gene encodes CDR1 SGHRS and CDR2 YFSETQ. V lost 4 bases to trimming and J lost 1 base; unmatched junction nucleotides: 9. The CDR3 nucleotides are TGCGCCAGCAGCCCCGTGGGCCTAGCGGGATCCTACGAGCAGTACTTC. Its protein is CASSPVGLAGSYEQYF.

The chain combines TRBV9 with TRBJ2-1, with 8 bases aligning to TRBD2. The germline gives CDR1 SGDLS, CDR2 YYNGEE. The CDR3 is 15 amino acids. The J segment lost 7 bases and the V segment lost 3 bases, leaving 9 bases of the junction unmatched. Written as DNA, the CDR3 is TGTGCCAGCAGCGCAACCGGGACTAGGGCGAATGAGCAGTTCTTC. Translation gives CASSATGTRANEQFF.

The chain is built from TRBV29-1 and TRBJ2-3; D unresolved. Per the germline V gene, CDR1 is SQVTM and CDR2 is ANQGSEA. The CDR3 totals 10 residues. V lost 7 bases to trimming and J lost 3 bases, with 5 bases between them. Here the CDR3 reads CSGSTDTQYF. For the CDR3, the DNA is TGCAGCGGTAGTACAGATACGCAGTATTTT.

The chain links TRBV7-9 to TRBJ1-2; the D gene is possibly TRBD1 (5 bases). The CDR3 has 13 residues. Germline CDR1 SEHNR, CDR2 FQNEAQ (reference sequence). V was pared by 4 bases and J by 8 bases, with 14 bases between. The DNA for the CDR3 is TGTGCCAGCAGCTGGGACGGCGGGTTGGGCTACACCTTC. This codes for CASSWDGGLGYTF. Together with reference TRBV7-9 and TRBJ1-2, the CDR3 gives the full variable domain: DTGVSQNPRHKITKRGQNVTFRCDPISEHNRLYWYRQTLGQGPEFLTYFQNEAQLEKSRLLSDRFSAERPKGSFSTLEIQRTEQGDSAMYLCASSWDGGLGYTFGSGTRLTVV.

Worth noting for this clone: Other DNA sequences in the same sample also yield this CDR3. J is TRBJ1-3 and V is TRBV28; D may be TRBD1 (5 bases). Germline CDR1 and CDR2: MDHEN and SYDVKM. The CDR3 consists of 17 residues. The V gene lost 3 bases and the J gene lost 1 base, with 16 bases spanning the gap. The CDR3 nucleotides read TGTGCCAGCAGTTTGACTCCGCCAGGGCTTTCTGGAAACACCATATATTTT. Translating it yields CASSLTPPGLSGNTIYF.

This clone was recorded once. The gene calls are TRBV10-2 and TRBJ2-7; 12 bases align to TRBD2. The CDR3 loop spans 15 amino acids. The V segment lost 4 bases and the J segment 0 bases; nucleotides outside the gene matches: 1. Germline V CDR1 and CDR2: WSHSY, SAAADI. Here the CDR3 DNA reads TGCGCCAGCAGTGGACTAGCGGGAGACTCCTACGAGCAGTACTTC. It codes for CASSGLAGDSYEQYF.

The rearrangement links TRBV30 to TRBJ1-2; D is undetermined. The CDR3 sequence is 15 residues long. V dropped 3 bases and J dropped 8 bases, with 22 bases sitting between them. Per the germline V gene, CDR1 is GTSNPN and CDR2 is SVGIG (reference sequence). Here the CDR3 DNA reads TGTGCCTGGAGCGCCAAGCAACCGGGCCGAGGAGGCTACACCTTC. Translating gives CAWSAKQPGRGGYTF.

CDR3 in amino acids: CASSNEAGNEAQYF. DNA for the CDR3: TGTGCCAGCTCAAATGAGGCGGGGAATGAGGCCCAGTACTTC. The chain links TRBV18 to TRBJ2-5; D perhaps matches TRBD2 (6 bases). The CDR3 extends over 14 amino acids. V was trimmed by 5 bases and J by 9 bases, leaving 19 bases between them. Germline V gene sequence: CDR1 KGHSH, CDR2 LQKENI. The full variable domain, its missing parts supplied by reference TRBV18 and TRBJ2-5, is NAGVMQNPRHLVRRRGQEARLRCSPMKGHSHVYWYRQLPEEGLKFMVYLQKENIIDESGMPKERFSAEFPKEGPSILRIQQVVRGDSAAYFCASSNEAGNEAQYFGPGTRLLVL.

The rearrangement links TRBV5-8 to TRBJ2-1, with D uncertain. V was clipped by 1 base and J by 3 bases, with 11 bases between them. Germline V CDR1 and CDR2: SGHTS, YDEGEE. CDR3 length equals 15 residues. The CDR3 protein is CASSLSVVRYNEQFF. In nucleotides, the CDR3 is TGTGCCAGCAGCTTGTCCGTGGTACGCTACAATGAGCAGTTCTTC.

V usage is TRBV19 and J usage is TRBJ2-7, with D hard to call. Germline CDR1 LNHDA, CDR2 SQIVND (reference sequence). Trimming took 2 bases from V and 3 from J, leaving 8 bases between them. The CDR3 has 13 residues. The CDR3 sequence: CASSISVNYEQYF. CDR3 DNA: TGTGCCAGTAGTATAAGCGTCAACTACGAGCAGTACTTC. Looking up the rest from reference TRBV19 and TRBJ2-7 gives the full variable domain: DGGITQSPKYLFRKEGQNVTLSCEQNLNHDAMYWYRQDPGQGLRLIYYSQIVNDFQKGDIAEGYSVSREKKESFPLTVTSAQKNPTAFYLCASSISVNYEQYFGPGTRLTVT.

The chain links TRBV19 to TRBJ2-2; no clear D gene. This CDR3 contains 16 residues. The germline V gene encodes CDR1 LNHDA and CDR2 SQIVND (reference sequence). V was trimmed by 4 bases and J by 0 bases, leaving 12 bases between them. The CDR3 protein is CASSTQAAANTGELFF. DNA of the CDR3: TGTGCCAGTAGTACCCAGGCGGCGGCGAACACCGGGGAGCTGTTTTTT.

The rearrangement joins TRBV5-1 to TRBJ2-1; D assignment may be TRBD1 or TRBD2 (5 bases each). Trimming took 1 base from V and 5 from J, leaving 13 bases between them. The germline CDR1 and CDR2 sequences are SGHRS and YFSETQ. The CDR3 loop spans 15 amino acids. The CDR3 here is CASSLRGVADNEQFF. CDR3 DNA sequence: TGCGCCAGCAGCTTGAGGGGAGTGGCGGACAATGAGCAGTTCTTC.

This clone was recorded a few times. The chain's CDR3 is CARTGTATYNEQFF. Written as DNA, the CDR3 is TGTGCCAGGACCGGGACCGCAACATACAATGAGCAGTTCTTC. The gene calls are TRBV21-1 and TRBJ2-1. TRBV21-1 is an annotated pseudogene. The CDR3 runs to 14 residues.

This clone was seen once. The J gene is TRBJ1-3, the V gene TRBV7-2; 7 bases line up with TRBD1. The junction had 6 bases not matched to a gene; V was cut back by 5 bases and J by 5 bases. CDR3 length: 14 amino acids. Germline CDR1 reads SGHTA; CDR2 reads FQGNSA. The chain's CDR3 is CASSPQGGRNTIYF. CDR3 coding DNA: TGTGCCAGCAGCCCTCAGGGGGGCAGAAACACCATATATTTT.